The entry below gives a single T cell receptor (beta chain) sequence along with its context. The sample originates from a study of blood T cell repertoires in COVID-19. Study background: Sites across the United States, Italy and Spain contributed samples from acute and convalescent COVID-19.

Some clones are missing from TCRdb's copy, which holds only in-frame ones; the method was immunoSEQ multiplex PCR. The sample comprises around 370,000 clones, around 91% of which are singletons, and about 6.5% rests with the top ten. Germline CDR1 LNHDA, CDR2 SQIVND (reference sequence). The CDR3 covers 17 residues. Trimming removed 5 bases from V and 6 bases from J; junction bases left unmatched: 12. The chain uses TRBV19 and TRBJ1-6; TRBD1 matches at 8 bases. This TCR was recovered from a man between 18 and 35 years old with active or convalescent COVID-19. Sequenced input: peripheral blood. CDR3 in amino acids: CASSPWTGTPFNSPLHF. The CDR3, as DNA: TGTGCCAGTAGTCCCTGGACAGGGACCCCTTTTAATTCACCCCTCCACTTT.